This T cell receptor (beta chain) was observed in a study of monozygotic twins with inflammatory bowel disease. The CDR3 length is 16 residues. Per the germline V gene, CDR1 is SEHNR and CDR2 is FQNEAQ (reference sequence). TCRdb reprocessed the 5' RACE reads and stores each CDR3 protein as one record, lacking DNA. The sample has more than 300,000 distinct CDR3 sequences. In regard to this clonotype: The antigen is not known.

Study conclusions and caveats: Discrimination among different T cell subtypes was not achievable.

Sequencing input: blood. This chain connects TRBV7-9 to TRBJ2-5; no DNA is available, so the TRBD2 call from TCRdb remains unchecked. The TCR comes from a human donor with ulcerative colitis or Crohn's disease, or a healthy co-twin of an affected twin (not recorded which). Here the CDR3 reads CASSFRFSGEGETQYF.